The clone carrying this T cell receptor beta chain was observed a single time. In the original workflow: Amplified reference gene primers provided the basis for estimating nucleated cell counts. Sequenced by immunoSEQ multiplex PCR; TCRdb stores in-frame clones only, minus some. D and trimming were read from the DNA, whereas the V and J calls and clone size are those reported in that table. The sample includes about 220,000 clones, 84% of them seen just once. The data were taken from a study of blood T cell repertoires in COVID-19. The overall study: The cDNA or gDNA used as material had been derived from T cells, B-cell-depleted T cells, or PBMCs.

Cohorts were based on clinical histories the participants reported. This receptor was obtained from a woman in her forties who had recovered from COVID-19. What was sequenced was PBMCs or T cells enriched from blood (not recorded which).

The CDR3 DNA sequence: TGTGCCAGCAGCTTCGGGACAGGGTTGAACTATGGCTACACCTTC. As protein: CASSFGTGLNYGYTF. This sequence joins TRBV7-9 and TRBJ1-2, with 9 nucleotides matching TRBD1. CDR3 length: 15 residues. CDR1 and CDR2 (germline): SEHNR, FQNEAQ (reference sequence). V lost 3 bases, J lost 2 bases, and 4 bases stayed unmatched.